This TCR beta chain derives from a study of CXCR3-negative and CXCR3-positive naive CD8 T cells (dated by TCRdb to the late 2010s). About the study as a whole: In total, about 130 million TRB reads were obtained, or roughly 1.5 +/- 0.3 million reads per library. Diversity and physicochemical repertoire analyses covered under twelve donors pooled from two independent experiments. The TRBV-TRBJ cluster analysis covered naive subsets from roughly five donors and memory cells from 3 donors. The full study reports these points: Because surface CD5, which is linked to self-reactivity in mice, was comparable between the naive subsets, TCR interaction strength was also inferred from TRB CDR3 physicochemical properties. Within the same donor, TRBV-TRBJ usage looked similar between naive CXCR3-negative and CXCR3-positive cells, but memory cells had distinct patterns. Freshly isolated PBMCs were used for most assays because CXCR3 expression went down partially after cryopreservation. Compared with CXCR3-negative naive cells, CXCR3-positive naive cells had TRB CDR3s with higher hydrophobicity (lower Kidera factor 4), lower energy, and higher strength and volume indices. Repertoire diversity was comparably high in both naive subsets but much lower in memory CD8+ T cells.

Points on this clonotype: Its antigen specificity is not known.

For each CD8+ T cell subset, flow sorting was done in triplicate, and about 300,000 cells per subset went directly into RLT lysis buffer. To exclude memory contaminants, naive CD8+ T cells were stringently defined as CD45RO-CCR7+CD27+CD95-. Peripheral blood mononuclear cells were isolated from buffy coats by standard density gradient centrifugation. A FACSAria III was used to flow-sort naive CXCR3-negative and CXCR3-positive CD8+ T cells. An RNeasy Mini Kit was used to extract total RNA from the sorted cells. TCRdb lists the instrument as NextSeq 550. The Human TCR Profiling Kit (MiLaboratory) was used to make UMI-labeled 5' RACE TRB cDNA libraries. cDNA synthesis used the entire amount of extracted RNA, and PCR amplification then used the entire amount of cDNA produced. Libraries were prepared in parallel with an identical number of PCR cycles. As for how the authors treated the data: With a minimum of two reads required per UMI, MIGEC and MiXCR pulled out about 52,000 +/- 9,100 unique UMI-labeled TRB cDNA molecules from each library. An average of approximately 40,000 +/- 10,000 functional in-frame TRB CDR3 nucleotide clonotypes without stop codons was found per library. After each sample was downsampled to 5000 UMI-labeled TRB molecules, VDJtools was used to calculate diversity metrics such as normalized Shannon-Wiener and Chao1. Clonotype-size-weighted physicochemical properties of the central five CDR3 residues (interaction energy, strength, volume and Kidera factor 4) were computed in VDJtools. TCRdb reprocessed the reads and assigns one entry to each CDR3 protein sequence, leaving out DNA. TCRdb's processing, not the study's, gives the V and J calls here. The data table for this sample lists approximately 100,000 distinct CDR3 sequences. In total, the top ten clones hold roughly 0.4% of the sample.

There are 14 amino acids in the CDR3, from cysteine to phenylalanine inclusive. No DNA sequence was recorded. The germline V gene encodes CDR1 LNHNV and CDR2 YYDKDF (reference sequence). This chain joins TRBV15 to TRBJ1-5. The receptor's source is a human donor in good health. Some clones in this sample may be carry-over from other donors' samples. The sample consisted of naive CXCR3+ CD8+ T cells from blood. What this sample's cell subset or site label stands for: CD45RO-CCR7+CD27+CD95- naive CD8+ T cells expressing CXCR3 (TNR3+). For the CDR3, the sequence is CATSRGMGTQPQHF.